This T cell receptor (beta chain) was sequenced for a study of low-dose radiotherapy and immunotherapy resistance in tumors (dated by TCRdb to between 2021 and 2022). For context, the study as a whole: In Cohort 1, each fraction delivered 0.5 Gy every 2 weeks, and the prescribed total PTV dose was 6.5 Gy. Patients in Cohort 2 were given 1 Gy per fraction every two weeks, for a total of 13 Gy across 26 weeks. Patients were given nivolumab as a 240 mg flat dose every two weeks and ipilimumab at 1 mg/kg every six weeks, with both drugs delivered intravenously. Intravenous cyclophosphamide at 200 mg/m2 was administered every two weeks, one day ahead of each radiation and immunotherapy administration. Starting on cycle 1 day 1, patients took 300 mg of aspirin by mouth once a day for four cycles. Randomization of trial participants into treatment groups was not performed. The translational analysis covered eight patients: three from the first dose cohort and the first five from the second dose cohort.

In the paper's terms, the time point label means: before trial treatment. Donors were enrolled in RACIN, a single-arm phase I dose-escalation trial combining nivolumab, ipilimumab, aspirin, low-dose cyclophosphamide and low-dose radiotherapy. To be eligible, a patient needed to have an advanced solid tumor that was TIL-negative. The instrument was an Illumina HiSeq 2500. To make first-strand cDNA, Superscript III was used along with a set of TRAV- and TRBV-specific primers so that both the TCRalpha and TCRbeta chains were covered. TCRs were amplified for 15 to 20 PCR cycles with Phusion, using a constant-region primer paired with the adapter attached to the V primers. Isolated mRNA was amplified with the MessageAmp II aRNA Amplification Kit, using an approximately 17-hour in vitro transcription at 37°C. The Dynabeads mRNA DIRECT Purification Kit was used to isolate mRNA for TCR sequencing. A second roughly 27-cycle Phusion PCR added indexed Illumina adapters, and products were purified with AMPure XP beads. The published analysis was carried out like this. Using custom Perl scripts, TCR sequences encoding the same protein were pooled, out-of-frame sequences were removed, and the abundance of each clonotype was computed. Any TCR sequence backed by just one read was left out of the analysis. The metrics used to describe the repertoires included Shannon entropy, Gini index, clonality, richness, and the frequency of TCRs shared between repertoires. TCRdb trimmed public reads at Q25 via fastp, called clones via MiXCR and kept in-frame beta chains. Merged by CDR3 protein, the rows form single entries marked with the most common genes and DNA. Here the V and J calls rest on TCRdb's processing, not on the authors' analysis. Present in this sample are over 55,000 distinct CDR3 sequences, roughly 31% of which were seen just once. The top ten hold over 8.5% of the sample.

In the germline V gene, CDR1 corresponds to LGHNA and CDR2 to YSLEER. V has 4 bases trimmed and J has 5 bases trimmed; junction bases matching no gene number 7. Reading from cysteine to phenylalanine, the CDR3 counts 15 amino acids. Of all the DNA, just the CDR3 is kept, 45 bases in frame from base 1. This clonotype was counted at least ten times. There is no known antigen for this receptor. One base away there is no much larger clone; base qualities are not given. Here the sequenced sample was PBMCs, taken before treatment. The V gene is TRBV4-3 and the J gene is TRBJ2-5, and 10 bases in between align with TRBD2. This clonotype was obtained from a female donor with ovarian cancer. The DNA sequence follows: TGCGCCAGCAGCCCCACTAGCGGGATGGAGGAGACCCAGTACTTC. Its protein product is CASSPTSGMEETQYF.